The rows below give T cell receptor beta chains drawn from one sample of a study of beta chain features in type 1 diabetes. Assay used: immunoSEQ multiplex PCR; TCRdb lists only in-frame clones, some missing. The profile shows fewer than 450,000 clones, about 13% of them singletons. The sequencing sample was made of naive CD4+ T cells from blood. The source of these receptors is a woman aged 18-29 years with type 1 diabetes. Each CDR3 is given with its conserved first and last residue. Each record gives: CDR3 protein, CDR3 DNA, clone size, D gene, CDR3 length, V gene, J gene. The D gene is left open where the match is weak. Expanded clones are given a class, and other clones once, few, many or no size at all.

cdr3_aa: CASSQTGENTGELFF
cdr3_nt: TGCGCCAGCAGTCAAACGGGGGAGAACACCGGGGAGCTGTTTTTT
clone_size: few
d_call: -
cdr3_length: 15
v_call: TRBV23-1
j_call: TRBJ2-2

cdr3_aa: CASSLAQGNTEAFF
cdr3_nt: TGTGCCAGCAGCTTAGCGCAGGGGAACACTGAAGCTTTCTTT
clone_size: few
d_call: -
cdr3_length: 14
v_call: TRBV7-9
j_call: TRBJ1-1

cdr3_aa: CAWSVLAGGPDTQYF
cdr3_nt: TGTGCCTGGAGTGTACTAGCGGGAGGGCCCGATACGCAGTATTTT
clone_size: -
d_call: TRBD2
cdr3_length: 15
v_call: TRBV30
j_call: TRBJ2-3

cdr3_aa: CASSYGQVSSYNEQFF
cdr3_nt: TGTGCCAGCAGTTACGGACAGGTCAGCTCCTACAATGAGCAGTTCTTC
clone_size: few
d_call: TRBD1
cdr3_length: 16
v_call: TRBV6-5
j_call: TRBJ2-1

cdr3_aa: CASSRAGTSTDTQYF
cdr3_nt: TGTGCCAGCAGTCGAGCGGGGACGAGCACAGATACGCAGTATTTT
clone_size: few
d_call: TRBD2
cdr3_length: 15
v_call: TRBV5-4
j_call: TRBJ2-3

cdr3_aa: CASSLAGEGYTF
cdr3_nt: TGTGCCAGCAGCTTAGCTGGGGAGGGCTACACCTTC
clone_size: few
d_call: -
cdr3_length: 12
v_call: TRBV7-2
j_call: TRBJ1-2

cdr3_aa: CASSLGLLGETQYF
cdr3_nt: TGTGCCAGCAGCTTGGGACTGCTAGGAGAGACCCAGTACTTC
clone_size: -
d_call: -
cdr3_length: 14
v_call: TRBV7-2
j_call: TRBJ2-5

cdr3_aa: CASSALAGGPSRTDTQYF
cdr3_nt: TGTGCCAGCAGTGCCTTAGCGGGAGGGCCCTCTAGAACAGATACGCAGTATTTT
clone_size: -
d_call: TRBD2
cdr3_length: 18
v_call: TRBV27
j_call: TRBJ2-3

cdr3_aa: CASSLATGIPNYEQYF
cdr3_nt: TGTGCCAGCAGCTTGGCGACAGGAATCCCCAATTACGAGCAGTACTTC
clone_size: few
d_call: -
cdr3_length: 16
v_call: TRBV5-4
j_call: TRBJ2-7

cdr3_aa: CATTKLAGGPNPYF
cdr3_nt: TGTGCCACCACGAAACTAGCGGGAGGACCAAATCCGTACTTC
clone_size: -
d_call: TRBD2
cdr3_length: 14
v_call: TRBV28
j_call: TRBJ2-5

cdr3_aa: CASSSRTGGTEAFF
cdr3_nt: TGTGCCAGCAGCTCCCGGACAGGGGGAACTGAAGCTTTCTTT
clone_size: few
d_call: TRBD1
cdr3_length: 14
v_call: TRBV7-9
j_call: TRBJ1-1

cdr3_aa: CSMEGASETQYF
cdr3_nt: TGCAGTATGGAGGGGGCATCGGAGACCCAGTACTTC
clone_size: few
d_call: -
cdr3_length: 12
v_call: TRBV29-1
j_call: TRBJ2-5

cdr3_aa: CASNLDTTGELFF
cdr3_nt: TGTGCCAGCAACCTGGACACCACCGGGGAGCTGTTTTTT
clone_size: few
d_call: -
cdr3_length: 13
v_call: TRBV2
j_call: TRBJ2-2

cdr3_aa: CSVSPGTGELFF
cdr3_nt: TGCAGCGTTTCCCCGGGCACCGGGGAGCTGTTTTTT
clone_size: -
d_call: -
cdr3_length: 12
v_call: TRBV29-1
j_call: TRBJ2-2

cdr3_aa: CAHTSGSAQNIQYF
cdr3_nt: TGTGCCCATACTAGCGGGAGTGCCCAAAACATTCAGTACTTC
clone_size: -
d_call: TRBD2
cdr3_length: 14
v_call: TRBV30
j_call: TRBJ2-4

cdr3_aa: CASSFGFLSYNEQFF
cdr3_nt: TGTGCCAGCAGTTTTGGCTTCCTCTCCTACAATGAGCAGTTCTTC
clone_size: few
d_call: -
cdr3_length: 15
v_call: TRBV28
j_call: TRBJ2-1

cdr3_aa: CASSLVGGSYNEQFF
cdr3_nt: TGTGCCAGCAGCTTAGTGGGAGGATCCTACAATGAGCAGTTCTTC
clone_size: -
d_call: -
cdr3_length: 15
v_call: TRBV7-2
j_call: TRBJ2-1

cdr3_aa: CASSQESYEQYF
cdr3_nt: TGCGCCAGCAGCCAAGAGAGCTACGAGCAGTACTTC
clone_size: few
d_call: -
cdr3_length: 12
v_call: TRBV4-1
j_call: TRBJ2-7

cdr3_aa: CAWRSLGRWAGELFF
cdr3_nt: TGTGCCTGGAGGTCCCTGGGGAGATGGGCAGGGGAGCTGTTTTTT
clone_size: few
d_call: -
cdr3_length: 15
v_call: TRBV30
j_call: TRBJ2-2

cdr3_aa: CASRALAGLWYF
cdr3_nt: TGCGCCAGCAGGGCATTGGCTGGGCTCTGGTACTTC
clone_size: -
d_call: -
cdr3_length: 12
v_call: TRBV10-1
j_call: TRBJ2-5

cdr3_aa: CAWSRGEWGYTF
cdr3_nt: TGTGCCTGGAGTCGGGGGGAATGGGGCTACACCTTC
clone_size: few
d_call: -
cdr3_length: 12
v_call: TRBV30
j_call: TRBJ1-2

cdr3_aa: CASSVDLPTDTQYF
cdr3_nt: TGTGCCAGCAGCGTAGATCTCCCCACAGATACGCAGTATTTT
clone_size: -
d_call: -
cdr3_length: 14
v_call: TRBV9
j_call: TRBJ2-3

cdr3_aa: CASSPGQGADNEQFF
cdr3_nt: TGTGCCAGCTCACCAGGACAGGGGGCGGACAATGAGCAGTTCTTC
clone_size: few
d_call: TRBD1
cdr3_length: 15
v_call: TRBV18
j_call: TRBJ2-1

cdr3_aa: CASSQDGNTGELFF
cdr3_nt: TGCGCCAGCAGCCAAGACGGTAACACCGGGGAGCTGTTTTTT
clone_size: few
d_call: -
cdr3_length: 14
v_call: TRBV4-3
j_call: TRBJ2-2

cdr3_aa: CSVGQSVGQPQHF
cdr3_nt: TGCAGCGTCGGACAATCGGTAGGTCAGCCCCAGCATTTT
clone_size: -
d_call: -
cdr3_length: 13
v_call: TRBV29-1
j_call: TRBJ1-5

cdr3_aa: CASSPLPSGIPDTQYF
cdr3_nt: TGTGCCAGCAGCCCTTTGCCTAGCGGGATTCCAGATACGCAGTATTTT
clone_size: few
d_call: TRBD2
cdr3_length: 16
v_call: TRBV7-9
j_call: TRBJ2-3

cdr3_aa: CASSQDPSIPGELFF
cdr3_nt: TGCGCCAGCAGCCAAGACCCTAGTATCCCCGGGGAGCTGTTTTTT
clone_size: few
d_call: -
cdr3_length: 15
v_call: TRBV4-3
j_call: TRBJ2-2

cdr3_aa: CASSRGLSNTGELFF
cdr3_nt: TGTGCCAGCAGCCGGGGACTTTCGAACACCGGGGAGCTGTTTTTT
clone_size: few
d_call: -
cdr3_length: 15
v_call: TRBV5-4
j_call: TRBJ2-2

cdr3_aa: CASSLVQGNTGELFF
cdr3_nt: TGCGCCAGCAGCTTGGTTCAGGGGAACACCGGGGAGCTGTTTTTT
clone_size: -
d_call: -
cdr3_length: 15
v_call: TRBV5-1
j_call: TRBJ2-2

cdr3_aa: CAWSTGGKGEQYF
cdr3_nt: TGTGCCTGGAGTACGGGGGGGAAAGGCGAGCAGTACTTC
clone_size: few
d_call: TRBD2
cdr3_length: 13
v_call: TRBV30
j_call: TRBJ2-7

cdr3_aa: CASSPQDRGMFF
cdr3_nt: TGTGCCAGCAGCCCCCAGGACAGGGGGATGTTCTTC
clone_size: many
d_call: TRBD1
cdr3_length: 12
v_call: TRBV7-9
j_call: TRBJ2-1

cdr3_aa: CASRGAGAYEQYF
cdr3_nt: TGTGCCAGCAGAGGAGCGGGAGCCTACGAGCAGTACTTC
clone_size: few
d_call: TRBD2
cdr3_length: 13
v_call: TRBV28
j_call: TRBJ2-7

cdr3_aa: CASSLQSGTGVEAFF
cdr3_nt: TGTGCCAGCAGCTTACAATCCGGGACAGGGGTAGAAGCTTTCTTT
clone_size: -
d_call: TRBD1
cdr3_length: 15
v_call: TRBV13
j_call: TRBJ1-1

cdr3_aa: CASSLAGVGSNQPQHF
cdr3_nt: TGTGCCAGCAGCTTAGCAGGGGTTGGTAGCAATCAGCCCCAGCATTTT
clone_size: -
d_call: -
cdr3_length: 16
v_call: TRBV7-2
j_call: TRBJ1-5

cdr3_aa: CASSLGQGNEQFF
cdr3_nt: TGCGCCAGCAGCTTGGGGCAGGGAAATGAGCAGTTCTTC
clone_size: -
d_call: -
cdr3_length: 13
v_call: TRBV5-1
j_call: TRBJ2-1

cdr3_aa: CASSISPKAEEQFF
cdr3_nt: TGTGCCAGTAGTATTTCCCCGAAGGCGGAGGAGCAGTTCTTC
clone_size: -
d_call: -
cdr3_length: 14
v_call: TRBV19
j_call: TRBJ2-1

cdr3_aa: CASRSGQGVSADTQYF
cdr3_nt: TGTGCCAGCAGATCAGGACAGGGGGTTTCAGCTGATACGCAGTATTTT
clone_size: -
d_call: TRBD1
cdr3_length: 16
v_call: TRBV7-9
j_call: TRBJ2-3

cdr3_aa: CSVRTGGYEQYF
cdr3_nt: TGCAGCGTTCGGACAGGTGGCTACGAGCAGTACTTC
clone_size: -
d_call: TRBD1
cdr3_length: 12
v_call: TRBV29-1
j_call: TRBJ2-7

cdr3_aa: CASSLLSGAYEQYF
cdr3_nt: TGTGCCAGCAGTTTATTGTCAGGGGCCTACGAGCAGTACTTC
clone_size: -
d_call: -
cdr3_length: 14
v_call: TRBV28
j_call: TRBJ2-7

cdr3_aa: CASSTGLAGGLYNEQFF
cdr3_nt: TGTGCCAGTAGTACTGGACTAGCGGGAGGCCTTTACAATGAGCAGTTCTTC
clone_size: -
d_call: TRBD2
cdr3_length: 17
v_call: TRBV19
j_call: TRBJ2-1

cdr3_aa: CASSLSLGGAETQYF
cdr3_nt: TGTGCCAGCAGCTTGTCTTTAGGGGGGGCAGAGACCCAGTACTTC
clone_size: few
d_call: -
cdr3_length: 15
v_call: TRBV5-4
j_call: TRBJ2-5

cdr3_aa: CAISEPETGSPSVQYF
cdr3_nt: TGTGCCATCAGTGAACCGGAGACAGGGAGTCCCTCAGTGCAGTACTTC
clone_size: few
d_call: TRBD1
cdr3_length: 16
v_call: TRBV10-3
j_call: TRBJ2-7

cdr3_aa: CASSLSLAGAAEQFF
cdr3_nt: TGCGCCAGCAGCTTGTCGCTAGCGGGAGCGGCTGAGCAGTTCTTC
clone_size: -
d_call: TRBD2
cdr3_length: 15
v_call: TRBV5-1
j_call: TRBJ2-1

cdr3_aa: CASSEAPAVLTEAFF
cdr3_nt: TGTGCCAGCAGTGAAGCCCCGGCGGTCCTCACTGAAGCTTTCTTT
clone_size: -
d_call: -
cdr3_length: 15
v_call: TRBV2
j_call: TRBJ1-1

cdr3_aa: CASSYSLQGDTQYF
cdr3_nt: TGTGCCAGCAGTTACTCCCTACAGGGGGATACGCAGTATTTT
clone_size: few
d_call: TRBD1
cdr3_length: 14
v_call: TRBV6-5
j_call: TRBJ2-3

cdr3_aa: CASSSTGQPSYEQYF
cdr3_nt: TGTGCCAGCTCATCAACGGGACAGCCCTCCTACGAGCAGTACTTC
clone_size: -
d_call: TRBD1
cdr3_length: 15
v_call: TRBV18
j_call: TRBJ2-7

cdr3_aa: CASSQAAVLEGANYGYTF
cdr3_nt: TGCGCCAGCAGCCAAGCAGCCGTCTTGGAGGGCGCCAACTATGGCTACACCTTC
clone_size: -
d_call: -
cdr3_length: 18
v_call: TRBV4-1
j_call: TRBJ1-2

cdr3_aa: CASSLGDLDGKVIQYF
cdr3_nt: TGCGCCAGCAGCTTGGGGGATCTGGACGGGAAGGTCATTCAGTACTTC
clone_size: few
d_call: -
cdr3_length: 16
v_call: TRBV5-1
j_call: TRBJ2-4

cdr3_aa: CARQADTGELFF
cdr3_nt: TGTGCCAGACAAGCGGACACCGGGGAGCTGTTTTTT
clone_size: -
d_call: -
cdr3_length: 12
v_call: TRBV2
j_call: TRBJ2-2

cdr3_aa: CASSLGGLREAGANVLTF
cdr3_nt: TGTGCCAGCAGCTTAGGGGGGCTTCGGGAGGCTGGGGCCAACGTCCTGACTTTC
clone_size: -
d_call: -
cdr3_length: 18
v_call: TRBV7-2
j_call: TRBJ2-6

cdr3_aa: CASSFVQGISATEAFF
cdr3_nt: TGTGCCAGCAGCTTTGTTCAGGGGATTTCAGCCACTGAAGCTTTCTTT
clone_size: -
d_call: -
cdr3_length: 16
v_call: TRBV7-9
j_call: TRBJ1-1

cdr3_aa: CASSTSRGTNPPYDEQYF
cdr3_nt: TGTGCCAGCAGCACTAGTAGGGGGACTAATCCACCGTACGACGAGCAGTACTTC
clone_size: -
d_call: -
cdr3_length: 18
v_call: TRBV13
j_call: TRBJ2-7